The entry that follows covers one T cell receptor (beta chain) sequence. 13 Jbeta primers and 60 Vbeta primers were used for the PCR. Generated by immunoSEQ multiplex PCR, the TCRdb table keeps only in-frame clones and is missing some. This sample has fewer than 150,000 clones, with 65% to 80% found just once. These data belong to a study of cytomegalovirus exposure and HLA in healthy donors. Looking at the study overall: When about 400 donors were genotyped, roughly 78% of them were found to fall in the Caucasian-associated ancestry cluster.

The CDR3 contains 14 residues. J was trimmed by 4 bases and V by 4 bases; bases with no gene match: 6. This sequence joins TRBV23-1 and TRBJ1-1; 7 bases map to TRBD1. TRBV23-1 is noted as an ORF with a role that remains uncertain. The source is a woman aged 40 to 50 in good health and CMV-seropositive. The sample taken for sequencing was PBMCs. CDR3 residues: CASSPSTGSTEAFF. The CDR3, as DNA: TGCGCCAGCAGTCCTTCGACAGGGTCCACTGAAGCTTTCTTT.